This TCR beta chain was obtained from a study of shared clonotypes between healthy human individuals. TCRdb's table, derived via immunoSEQ multiplex PCR, lists solely in-frame clones and lacks some. This sample has 850,000 to 1,200,000 clones; around 76% occur once, and the top ten carry 1.4% to 1.5%. CDR1 is SGHNT, CDR2 YYREEE, per germline (reference sequence). V gave up 5 bases and J gave up 5 bases; unmatched junction bases: 11. The CDR3 is made up of 15 amino acids. Specimen: memory CD4+ T cells sorted from blood. Subset given: CD45RA-negative fraction. This chain connects TRBV5-4 to TRBJ2-7; 9 bases align to TRBD2. This TCR came from a man in his late teens or twenties in good health. The CDR3 loop reads CASSPWAGGPNEQYF. DNA of the CDR3: TGTGCCAGCAGTCCCTGGGCGGGAGGGCCCAACGAGCAGTACTTC. Using reference TRBV5-4 and TRBJ2-7 for the parts outside the CDR3, the full variable domain is ETGVTQSPTHLIKTRGQQVTLRCSSQSGHNTVSWYQQALGQGPQFIFQYYREEENGRGNFPPRFSGLQFPNYSSELNVNALELDDSALYLCASSPWAGGPNEQYFGPGTRLTVT.